The present T cell receptor (beta chain) was sequenced within a study of CD8 T cells in ankylosing spondylitis (dated by TCRdb to 2015 to 2018). In terms of the full investigation: The study profiled T cell receptor beta repertoires in healthy donors and ankylosing spondylitis patients to find disease-linked TCR variants. The full study cohort was made up of about two dozen ankylosing spondylitis patients and more than 90 healthy donors. Peripheral blood samples were taken, and synovial fluid was additionally collected from ankylosing spondylitis patients. The study at large found these results: Some TCR beta motif variants had previously been reported in synovial fluid and blood of reactive arthritis patients, which suggested common disease-initiation mechanisms. The disease-linked clones had a CD8+ phenotype and were found at relatively low frequencies in peripheral blood. Blood from ankylosing spondylitis patients appeared to be characterized by a TCR beta motif composed of eight highly homologous amino acid variants. According to the report, matched synovial fluid samples from ankylosing spondylitis patients were significantly enriched for the disease-linked clones.

TCRdb records Illumina HiSeq 2500 as the sequencer. Quantitative 5'-RACE with molecular barcodes was the method used to prepare the TCR beta libraries. As for the authors' bioinformatics: Disease-linked TCR variants were identified with a new computational method built on a probabilistic model of VDJ rearrangement. TCRdb reran the public reads through fastp at Q25 and MiXCR, keeping productive beta chains. For every CDR3 protein sequence, its rows merge into one entry that carries the most common genes and DNA. The V and J calls were not made by the authors but by TCRdb's processing. This sample has roughly 400,000 distinct CDR3 sequences in its table, and approximately 20% of those were observed once. The ten most abundant clones make up roughly 16% of the sample. This clonotype was observed a handful of times. There is no known antigen for this receptor. No much larger clonotype is one base removed from it; base qualities were not supplied.

For this chain, trimming is 3 bases at the V end and 9 bases at the J end, and the number of junction bases without a gene match is 10. Inclusive of the bounding cysteine and phenylalanine, the CDR3 is 16 residues long. The retained sequence is limited to the CDR3, 48 bases, with the frame set at the first base. The germline V gene supplies CDR1 ENHRY and CDR2 SYGVKD. Sequencing was carried out using blood, either unsorted or a sorted T cell fraction (not recorded which). The rearranged chain carries TRBV10-3 and TRBJ2-1; 11 bases in between match TRBD2. The TCR was taken from a male donor with ankylosing spondylitis. The DNA reads TGTGCCATCAGTGAAACCCTACTAGCGGGAGCAGGTGAGCAGTTCTTC. This is translated as CAISETLLAGAGEQFF.